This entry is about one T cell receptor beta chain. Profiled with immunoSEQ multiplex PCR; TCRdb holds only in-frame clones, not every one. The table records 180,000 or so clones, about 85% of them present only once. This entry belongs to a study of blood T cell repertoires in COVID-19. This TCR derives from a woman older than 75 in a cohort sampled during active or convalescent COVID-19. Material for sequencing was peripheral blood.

The CDR3 loop is CASSFGSGNTIYF. Here the CDR3 DNA reads TGCGCCAGCAGCTTCGGCTCTGGAAACACCATATATTTT. The chain joins TRBV5-1 to TRBJ1-3; D not certain. Trimming pared 2 bases from V and 0 bases from J, leaving 3 bases between. The germline CDR1 and CDR2 sequences are SGHRS and YFSETQ. The CDR3 sequence is 13 residues long.